The 28 T cell receptor beta chains reported below all come from one sample, sequenced in a study of shared clonotypes between healthy human individuals (TCRdb year 2020). The receptor library was made with the immunoSEQ multiplex PCR assay. TCRdb stores this immuneACCESS table with in-frame sequences only. Part of the clones is absent; in the studies checked, under half of the shortfall reflects unresolved V genes, and no reason is known for the rest. The sample table records hundreds of thousands of clones; 73% of these occur just once. Together, the top ten hold 1.5% to 2% of the sample. What was sequenced was memory CD4+ T cells sorted from blood. The sample's cell subset or site label, decoded: CD45RA-negative fraction. The receptors shown here come from a woman aged 30 to 39 in good health.

The chain carries TRBV7-8 and TRBJ1-1; unclear D gene. Germline CDR1 SGHVS, CDR2 FQNEAQ. The V and J ends lost 5 bases and 0 bases respectively, with 10 bases between them. This CDR3 comprises 14 residues. CDR3 in amino acids: CASSGPLLNTEAFF. CDR3 sequence (DNA): TGTGCCAGCAGCGGACCCCTATTGAACACTGAAGCTTTCTTT.

Comment on this clone: The same CDR3 can be traced to other DNA sequences in this sample. The chain couples TRBV27 to TRBJ1-5; D is undetermined. CDR3 length: 14 residues. Trimming removed 1 base at V and 4 bases at J, with 8 bases between. The V gene's germline CDR1 is MNHEY and CDR2 SMNVEV (reference sequence). CDR3 protein: CASSLLSGNQPQHF. As DNA, the CDR3 is TGTGCCAGCAGTTTATTATCAGGAAATCAGCCCCAGCATTTT.

This chain uses TRBV28 with TRBJ2-1, with TRBD2 matching over 11 bases. Germline CDR1 MDHEN, CDR2 SYDVKM. V dropped 4 bases and J dropped 5; count of bases not matched to a gene: 1. The CDR3 is 14 residues long. The CDR3 nucleotides read TGTGCCAGCAGTTGGGGACTAGCGGACAATGAGCAGTTCTTC. It yields the protein CASSWGLADNEQFF.

This clone was observed a few times. This chain links TRBV4-2 with TRBJ2-1; D uncertain. This CDR3 is built from 14 residues. The germline V and J ends were trimmed by 1 base and 10 bases, with 14 bases remaining between them. Looked up from germline, CDR1 is LGHNA and CDR2 is YNFKEQ. CDR3 loop: CASSQGGRRNEQFF. DNA for the CDR3: TGTGCCAGCAGCCAAGGTGGAAGGAGAAACGAGCAGTTCTTC.

The chain is built from TRBV5-1 and TRBJ2-5, with D possibly being TRBD2 (5 bases). In germline, CDR1 is SGHRS, CDR2 YFSETQ. Trimming cost V 0 bases and J 5 bases, with 8 bases left between them. The CDR3 extends over 13 amino acids. The CDR3 nucleotides read TGCGCCAGCAGCTTGGCGGCTAGCGAGACCCAGTACTTC. Residues: CASSLAASETQYF.

The genes are TRBV19 and TRBJ2-2; no firm D call. CDR1 and CDR2 (germline): LNHDA, SQIVND (reference sequence). The V gene lost 5 bases and the J gene lost 3 bases, with 10 bases spanning the gap. This CDR3 contains 14 residues. CDR3 protein: CASSPLLDTGELFF. Here the CDR3 DNA reads TGTGCCAGTAGTCCCCTCCTAGACACCGGGGAGCTGTTTTTT. Full variable domain (outside the CDR3, taken from reference TRBV19 and TRBJ2-2): DGGITQSPKYLFRKEGQNVTLSCEQNLNHDAMYWYRQDPGQGLRLIYYSQIVNDFQKGDIAEGYSVSREKKESFPLTVTSAQKNPTAFYLCASSPLLDTGELFFGEGSRLTVL.

The V gene is TRBV6-1, the J gene TRBJ2-7, with TRBD2 matching 7 bases. The CDR3 runs 15 residues. Germline V gene data show CDR1 as MNHNS and CDR2 as SASEGT. After removal of 8 bases from V and 0 bases from J, the junction contained 10 bases not matched to a gene. CDR3 sequence (DNA): TGTGCCAGCGCCATCGAGGGCGGGAGCTCCTACGAGCAGTACTTC. Its translation is CASAIEGGSSYEQYF.

This chain joins TRBV29-1 and TRBJ2-3, with D possibly being TRBD2 (5 bases). Between the trimmed V and J ends, which lost 8 bases and 2 bases, there was a span of 14 bases. CDR3 size: 13 residues. Germline V lookup: CDR1 SQVTM, CDR2 ANQGSEA. The CDR3 DNA follows: TGCAGCTCTTCGTGGGAGTTCACAGATACGCAGTATTTT. Translated, it gives CSSSWEFTDTQYF.

The chain has TRBV27 and TRBJ2-6, with 8 bases aligning to TRBD1. V dropped 2 bases and J dropped 0; count of bases not matched to a gene: 6. The CDR3 has 18 amino acids. Germline V gene lookup returns CDR1 MNHEY and CDR2 SMNVEV (reference sequence). The CDR3 loop is CASSLLWTGSSGANVLTF. The DNA of the CDR3 is TGTGCCAGCAGTTTACTATGGACAGGGTCCTCTGGGGCCAACGTCCTGACTTTC.

For this clone: This specimen includes other DNA sequences encoding the same CDR3. This chain connects TRBV4-1 to TRBJ2-1, with D hard to call. Trimming cost V 1 base and J 6 bases, with 4 bases left between them. Germline V gene sequence: CDR1 MGHRA, CDR2 YSYEKL. The CDR3 consists of 12 residues. This CDR3 reads CASSQVRNEQFF. CDR3 coding DNA: TGCGCCAGCAGCCAAGTGCGCAATGAGCAGTTCTTC.

This clone was counted between two and nine times. The rearrangement links TRBV6-1 to TRBJ2-1, with D perhaps TRBD1 (5 bases). The V gene lost 5 bases and the J gene lost 4 bases, with 15 bases spanning the gap. The CDR3 totals 15 residues. CDR1 MNHNS and CDR2 SASEGT come from the germline V gene. The CDR3 here is CASSPGHRMYNEQFF. CDR3 DNA: TGTGCCAGCAGTCCCGGACACCGAATGTACAATGAGCAGTTCTTC.

V gene TRBV6-6 combines with J gene TRBJ1-6; weak D call: TRBD1 (6 bases). Between the trimmed V and J ends, which lost 4 bases and 7 bases, there was a span of 8 bases. Germline assignment: CDR1 MNHNY and CDR2 SVGAGI (reference sequence). This CDR3 spans 13 amino acids. In DNA form, the CDR3 reads TGTGCCAGCAGTTCGGGGGGCAATTCACCCCTCCACTTT. Its protein is CASSSGGNSPLHF.

The chain combines TRBV19 with TRBJ2-2; 10 bases match TRBD2. The CDR3 is 18 residues long. The V segment lost 5 bases and the J segment 1 base; nucleotides outside the gene matches: 10. Per germline, CDR1 LNHDA and CDR2 SQIVND (reference sequence). This CDR3 reads CASSRDPWTSGNTGELFF. The CDR3 DNA sequence: TGTGCCAGTAGTCGCGACCCTTGGACTAGCGGGAACACCGGGGAGCTGTTTTTT. Combining the CDR3 with reference TRBV19 and TRBJ2-2 gives the whole variable domain DGGITQSPKYLFRKEGQNVTLSCEQNLNHDAMYWYRQDPGQGLRLIYYSQIVNDFQKGDIAEGYSVSREKKESFPLTVTSAQKNPTAFYLCASSRDPWTSGNTGELFFGEGSRLTVL.

In this sample, this clone turned up a few times. This chain links TRBV19 with TRBJ1-1, with D hard to call. Between the trimmed V and J ends, which lost 3 bases and 2 bases, there was a span of 13 bases. The CDR3 is 15 amino acids. The germline V gene encodes CDR1 LNHDA and CDR2 SQIVND (reference sequence). Here the CDR3 reads CASSMNGYKNTEAFF. The DNA of the CDR3 is TGTGCCAGTAGTATGAACGGGTACAAAAACACTGAAGCTTTCTTT.

The J gene is TRBJ2-5, the V gene TRBV19; D unclear. The J call could be wrong; TRBJ2-7 is a better fit for the DNA end. This CDR3 has 12 amino acids. The germline V gene encodes CDR1 LNHDA and CDR2 SQIVND (reference sequence). This CDR3 is CASSIGQDEQYF. The CDR3 DNA reads as TGTGCCAGTAGTATAGGGCAGGACGAGCAGTACTTC.

The chain carries TRBV5-1 and TRBJ1-1; D remains unclear. Germline-derived CDR1 and CDR2 are SGHRS and YFSETQ. The CDR3 is made up of 14 amino acids. V gave up 4 bases and J gave up 0 bases, with 10 bases separating them. In DNA, the CDR3 is TGCGCCAGCAGCCCGGAGTTCATGAACACTGAAGCTTTCTTT. It specifies CASSPEFMNTEAFF.

This clone has only one observation. The V and J genes are TRBV19 and TRBJ1-5, with a possible D match to TRBD1 (6 bases). Trimming took off 6 bases at V and 5 bases at J, with 20 bases between the two ends. CDR1 is LNHDA and CDR2 is SQIVND in the germline V gene (reference sequence). CDR3 size: 16 residues. CDR3 sequence reads: CASRTIVRGEHQPQHF. The CDR3 nucleotides read TGTGCCAGTAGAACCATCGTAAGGGGGGAGCATCAGCCCCAGCATTTT. The full variable domain, its missing parts supplied by reference TRBV19 and TRBJ1-5, is DGGITQSPKYLFRKEGQNVTLSCEQNLNHDAMYWYRQDPGQGLRLIYYSQIVNDFQKGDIAEGYSVSREKKESFPLTVTSAQKNPTAFYLCASRTIVRGEHQPQHFGDGTRLSIL.

About this clone itself: Distinct nucleotide sequences in the sample also encode this CDR3. V usage is TRBV5-1 and J usage is TRBJ2-1; possible D gene TRBD1, 6 bases. CDR1 is SGHRS and CDR2 is YFSETQ in the germline V gene. The germline V and J ends were trimmed by 4 bases and 4 bases, with 15 bases remaining between them. The CDR3 spans 15 residues. Here the CDR3 DNA reads TGCGCCAGCAGCCCGGACAGCGCGGGTTACAATGAGCAGTTCTTC. Encoded protein: CASSPDSAGYNEQFF.

The rearrangement joins TRBV5-1 to TRBJ2-1; D may match TRBD1 or TRBD2 (6 bases each). CDR1 and CDR2 from the germline V gene are SGHRS and YFSETQ. V was pared by 6 bases and J by 6 bases, with 10 bases between. The CDR3 loop spans 12 amino acids. In DNA form, the CDR3 reads TGCGCCAGCACCACGGGGGCCAATGAGCAGTTCTTC. Encoded protein: CASTTGANEQFF.

In the case of this clone: Other DNA sequences from this sample encode an identical CDR3 as well. V gene TRBV9 combines with J gene TRBJ1-4; 10 positions match TRBD1. Per germline, CDR1 SGDLS and CDR2 YYNGEE. The CDR3 is 14 amino acids. V shed 3 bases and J 8 bases; nucleotides not matched to a gene: 4. CDR3 DNA sequence: TGTGCCAGCAGCGCAAGGACAGGGGGGGAAAAACTGTTTTTT. Its translation: CASSARTGGEKLFF.

This chain connects TRBV15 to TRBJ1-6, with D unclear. V dropped 1 base and J dropped 8 bases, with 6 bases sitting between them. Germline V lookup: CDR1 LNHNV, CDR2 YYDKDF (reference sequence). CDR3 length equals 13 residues. In DNA, the CDR3 is TGTGCCACCAGCAGAGCAGCATATTCACCCCTCCACTTT. It specifies CATSRAAYSPLHF.

This rearrangement joins TRBV27 to TRBJ1-1, with a weak D call TRBD1 (6 bases). This CDR3 contains 16 residues. Trimming shortened V by 5 bases and J by 0 bases, and 16 bases separated the two germline ends. Germline assignment: CDR1 MNHEY and CDR2 SMNVEV (reference sequence). CDR3 DNA sequence: TGTGCCAGCAGTCCATTCCCAGGACAGATGAACACTGAAGCTTTCTTT. Translating gives CASSPFPGQMNTEAFF.

The chain couples TRBV5-4 to TRBJ2-1; the D is unclear. CDR3 length: 15 amino acids. CDR1 SGHNT and CDR2 YYREEE come from the germline V gene (reference sequence). V was shortened by 0 bases and J by 3 bases, with 10 bases between the two germline ends. For the CDR3, the DNA is TGTGCCAGCAGCTTGGGTACAGCCGACTACAATGAGCAGTTCTTC. Translation gives CASSLGTADYNEQFF. Based on the CDR3 plus reference TRBV5-4 and TRBJ2-1, the full variable domain is ETGVTQSPTHLIKTRGQQVTLRCSSQSGHNTVSWYQQALGQGPQFIFQYYREEENGRGNFPPRFSGLQFPNYSSELNVNALELDDSALYLCASSLGTADYNEQFFGPGTRLTVL.

In the case of this clone: Other DNA sequences of this sample code for an identical CDR3. CDR3 in amino acids: CASSPPSTDTQYF. In DNA, the CDR3 is TGTGCCAGCTCACCACCCAGCACAGATACGCAGTATTTT. This rearrangement joins TRBV18 to TRBJ2-3; D not certain. In germline, CDR1 is KGHSH, CDR2 LQKENI. The CDR3 is 13 amino acids. V gave up 0 bases and J gave up 0 bases, with 1 base separating them.

In its sample, this clone was seen a few times. This chain joins TRBV29-1 and TRBJ2-5; D may be TRBD1 or TRBD2 (6 bases each). V lost 4 bases and J lost 2, with 14 bases in between. Germline assignment: CDR1 SQVTM and CDR2 ANQGSEA. The CDR3 runs to 14 residues. Written as DNA, the CDR3 is TGCAGCGTTGGGAGGGGGGTTTTACAAGAGACCCAGTACTTC. Amino acid sequence: CSVGRGVLQETQYF.

As DNA, the CDR3 is TGTGCCAGTAGTATACCCAGGACTAGCGGGAGAGGGCAGTTCTTC. It encodes CASSIPRTSGRGQFF. The chain couples TRBV19 to TRBJ2-1; 13 bases line up with TRBD2. After removal of 2 bases from V and 12 bases from J, the junction contained 7 bases not matched to a gene. The CDR3 runs 15 residues. Germline CDR1 LNHDA, CDR2 SQIVND (reference sequence).

In regard to this clone: At the DNA level, this CDR3 is encoded by other sequences in the same sample as well. This chain links TRBV5-1 with TRBJ2-2, with D uncertain. The CDR3 spans 14 residues. Germline V gene sequence: CDR1 SGHRS, CDR2 YFSETQ. V dropped 1 base and J dropped 0 bases, with 4 bases sitting between them. The CDR3 spells CASSLRPNTGELFF. In nucleotides, the CDR3 is TGCGCCAGCAGCTTGAGACCGAACACCGGGGAGCTGTTTTTT.

This clone was recorded only once. This sequence joins TRBV4-2 and TRBJ2-1; D not resolved. V was trimmed by 0 bases and J by 9 bases, leaving 9 bases between them. The length of the CDR3 is 13 residues. Germline V gene lookup returns CDR1 LGHNA and CDR2 YNFKEQ. The CDR3, as DNA: TGTGCCAGCAGCCAAGATCCCGTTCCTGAGCAGTTCTTC. Translating it yields CASSQDPVPEQFF.